This T cell receptor beta chain was sequenced in a study of shared clonotypes between healthy human individuals. Notes on the study in general: Generally, naive subsets came out with larger estimated richness than memory subsets. Naive CD4 clonotype sharing across a few donors was about 5%.

Methods used by the authors: Junction-only immunoSEQ data arrived without quality scores, meaning filtering differed. Using immunoSEQ multiplex PCR, the repertoire was profiled, and TCRdb retains in-frame clones only, with some absent. Clonal size and the V and J genes are those of that table, whereas D and trimming came from the DNA. This table holds hundreds of thousands of clones, about 96% found once. CDR3 size: 12 residues. Germline V lookup: CDR1 ENHRY, CDR2 SYGVKD. Deletions cut 4 bases from V and 6 bases from J, with 9 bases between. This clone came up once. The target antigen is unknown. The donors, healthy adults who were HIV-negative, had experienced no recent acute infections or vaccinations.

Sequenced sample: naive CD4+ T cells sorted from blood. Subset given: CD45RA+ positively selected. This clonotype was obtained from a woman aged 30 to 39 in good health. The J gene is TRBJ1-2, the V gene TRBV10-3; D unresolved. The CDR3 nucleotides are TGTGCCATCAGTGTGGACGGGAATGGCTACACCTTC. This gives the protein CAISVDGNGYTF.